The 24 T cell receptor beta chains listed next were all sequenced from one sample in a study of blood T cell repertoires in COVID-19. Sequencing was performed with immunoSEQ multiplex PCR; in TCRdb, only in-frame clones are kept and a portion is missing. There are approximately 220,000 clones in the sample; 80% to 90% occur only once, and roughly 4.5% lies in the top ten. The source material was peripheral blood. The receptors stem from a man between 50 and 59 years old with acute or convalescent COVID-19.

This chain links TRBV7-9 with TRBJ2-1; D is perhaps TRBD1 (6 bases). With 6 bases removed from V and 0 bases from J, the gap between germline ends came to 9 bases. CDR3 size: 14 residues. The germline V gene encodes CDR1 SEHNR and CDR2 FQNEAQ (reference sequence). CDR3 bases: TGTGCCAGCAGTCGACAGGACTCCTACAATGAGCAGTTCTTC. Its translation: CASSRQDSYNEQFF. The whole variable domain, remainder taken from reference TRBV7-9 and TRBJ2-1, is DTGVSQNPRHKITKRGQNVTFRCDPISEHNRLYWYRQTLGQGPEFLTYFQNEAQLEKSRLLSDRFSAERPKGSFSTLEIQRTEQGDSAMYLCASSRQDSYNEQFFGPGTRLTVL.

The chain is built from TRBV5-4 and TRBJ1-4; 8 positions match TRBD1. With V trimmed by 5 bases and J by 4 bases, 7 bases remained unmatched. Per germline, CDR1 SGHNT and CDR2 YYREEE (reference sequence). This CDR3 contains 15 residues. CDR3 nucleotides: TGTGCCAGCAGACACGGGACAGGCCGTAATGAAAAACTGTTTTTT. The encoded protein is CASRHGTGRNEKLFF.

The sample holds a few counts of this clone. This chain connects TRBV7-9 to TRBJ2-7; 8 nucleotides align to TRBD1. The CDR3 length is 18 residues. The ends lost 5 bases at V and 5 bases at J; junction bases unmatched: 20. The germline gives CDR1 SEHNR, CDR2 FQNEAQ (reference sequence). The CDR3 region is CASSPSQTGALLVDEQYF. The CDR3 DNA follows: TGTGCCAGCAGCCCGAGTCAGACAGGGGCCCTTCTCGTGGACGAGCAGTACTTC.

The chain carries TRBV11-2 and TRBJ2-5, with D possibly being TRBD2 (6 bases). Trimming shortened V by 2 bases and J by 9 bases, and 13 bases separated the two germline ends. The CDR3 is 13 amino acids. The germline CDR1 and CDR2 sequences are SGHAT and FQNNGV. The CDR3 loop is CASSLPPPGAQYF. In DNA form, the CDR3 reads TGTGCCAGCAGCTTACCACCCCCGGGGGCCCAGTACTTC.

The chain is built from TRBV7-8 and TRBJ1-1; TRBD1 aligns across 7 bases. CDR1 is SGHVS and CDR2 is FQNEAQ in the germline V gene. The CDR3 length is 16 residues. The J segment lost 5 bases and the V segment lost 5 bases, leaving 14 bases of the junction unmatched. CDR3: CASSPRRQGVGTEAFF. For the CDR3, the DNA is TGTGCCAGCAGCCCGCGTCGGCAGGGGGTAGGGACTGAAGCTTTCTTT.

The gene calls are TRBV14 and TRBJ1-2; D gene ambiguous. The length of the CDR3 is 15 residues. V dropped 1 base and J dropped 7 bases, with 16 bases sitting between them. Germline V gene data show CDR1 as SGHDN and CDR2 as FVKESK. The CDR3 DNA follows: TGTGCCAGCAGCCAAGGAGGGCACCTCGGTCTTGGCTACACCTTC. Its protein is CASSQGGHLGLGYTF. Full variable domain (rest looked up from reference TRBV14 and TRBJ1-2): EAGVTQFPSHSVIEKGQTVTLRCDPISGHDNLYWYRRVMGKEIKFLLHFVKESKQDESGMPNNRFLAERTGGTYSTLKVQPAELEDSGVYFCASSQGGHLGLGYTFGSGTRLTVV.

The V call is TRBV4-2, the J call TRBJ1-2; perhaps TRBD1 as D (6 bases). The V end was cut by 4 bases, the J end by 4 bases, with 7 bases between. This CDR3 has 12 amino acids. Germline loops: CDR1 LGHNA, CDR2 YNFKEQ. CDR3 sequence (DNA): TGTGCCAGCAGCCCGGACAGCTATGGCTACACCTTC. Amino acids: CASSPDSYGYTF.

This clone showed up just once. The chain is built from TRBV5-4 and TRBJ2-5; 7 bases are a match to TRBD2. The CDR3 has 15 residues. V was clipped by 4 bases and J by 5 bases; unmatched bases: 11. Germline lookup yields CDR1 SGHNT and CDR2 YYREEE (reference sequence). The DNA for the CDR3 is TGTGCCAGCAGCCCCCCGGGGGGAGCGGGGGAGACCCAGTACTTC. It encodes CASSPPGGAGETQYF.

This clone is medium-sized within its sample. V usage is TRBV4-1 and J usage is TRBJ1-1, with D perhaps TRBD1 (6 bases). The CDR3 runs to 15 residues. Per germline, CDR1 MGHRA and CDR2 YSYEKL. Trimming removed 3 bases at V and 0 bases at J, with 11 bases between. The CDR3 nucleotides are TGCGCCAGCAGCCAGTCACAGGGTATGAACACTGAAGCTTTCTTT. Encoded protein: CASSQSQGMNTEAFF.

The V and J genes are TRBV12-3 or TRBV12-4 and TRBJ1-6; TRBD1 aligns across 9 bases. The CDR3 is 13 residues long. With 5 bases clipped from V and 9 bases from J, the junction kept 2 bases outside the gene matches. CDR3 bases: TGTGCCAGCAGTCTACAGGGGGCTTCACCCCTCCACTTT. Protein sequence: CASSLQGASPLHF.

CDR3 nucleotides: TGTGCCAGCAGTTACGTTGACAGCCCCAATCAGCCCCAGCATTTT. It yields the protein CASSYVDSPNQPQHF. This chain connects TRBV6-5 to TRBJ1-5; maybe TRBD1 (5 bases). Trimming removed 2 bases from V and 3 bases from J, with 11 bases in between. In germline, CDR1 is MNHEY, CDR2 SVGAGI. The CDR3 runs 15 residues.

The chain is built from TRBV4-2 and TRBJ1-2, with unresolved D. Germline V lookup: CDR1 LGHNA, CDR2 YNFKEQ. The CDR3 is 15 residues long. The V end lost 1 base, the J end lost 5 bases, and 14 bases lay between the germline ends. CDR3 DNA: TGTGCCAGCAGCCAAGTGCTGGGCAGGTCGTATGGCTACACCTTC. Residues: CASSQVLGRSYGYTF.

The V call is TRBV27, the J call TRBJ1-1, with 12 positions matching TRBD1. CDR1 is MNHEY and CDR2 is SMNVEV in the germline V gene (reference sequence). The CDR3 is 18 amino acids. Trimming took 4 bases from V and 1 from J; bases not matched to a gene: 10. Here the CDR3 reads CASSSPGQGAGGNTEAFF. Written as DNA, the CDR3 is TGTGCCAGCAGTTCCCCGGGACAGGGGGCAGGGGGGAACACTGAAGCTTTCTTT.

The chain uses TRBV5-1 and TRBJ2-1, with 8 bases matching TRBD1. The CDR3 spans 13 residues. In germline, CDR1 is SGHRS, CDR2 YFSETQ. Trimming at V came to 6 bases and at J to 6 bases, leaving 5 bases not matched to a gene. The CDR3: CASTQGGSNEQFF. The CDR3 DNA is TGCGCCAGCACACAGGGGGGATCCAATGAGCAGTTCTTC. The full variable domain, its missing parts supplied by reference TRBV5-1 and TRBJ2-1, is KAGVTQTPRYLIKTRGQQVTLSCSPISGHRSVSWYQQTPGQGLQFLFEYFSETQRNKGNFPGRFSGRQFSNSRSEMNVSTLELGDSALYLCASTQGGSNEQFFGPGTRLTVL.

This chain links TRBV12-3 or TRBV12-4 with TRBJ1-5; 7 positions match TRBD1. This CDR3 contains 12 residues. After removal of 6 bases from V and 6 bases from J, the junction contained 2 bases not matched to a gene. CDR3 protein: CASSSGGQPQHF. The CDR3 region has the DNA TGTGCCAGCAGCTCAGGGGGTCAGCCCCAGCATTTT.

The chain has TRBV6-1 and TRBJ1-2; weak D call: TRBD1 (5 bases). CDR3 length equals 15 residues. The germline V and J ends were trimmed by 1 base and 2 bases, with 11 bases remaining between them. Looked up from germline, CDR1 is MNHNS and CDR2 is SASEGT. The DNA of the CDR3 is TGTGCCAGCAGTGAAGATAACAGGCCAAACTATGGCTACACCTTC. Amino acid sequence: CASSEDNRPNYGYTF.

The CDR3 sequence: CASSQGTAGRKLFF. The CDR3 nucleotides are TGCGCCAGCAGCCAAGGGACCGCGGGGCGAAAACTGTTTTTT. The chain recombines TRBV4-1 with TRBJ1-4; D may be TRBD1 (5 bases). CDR3 length equals 14 residues. V was cut by 1 base and J by 10 bases, with 13 bases left in between. Germline lookup yields CDR1 MGHRA and CDR2 YSYEKL.

This clone was seen only once. V gene TRBV18 combines with J gene TRBJ1-3; D remains ambiguous. This CDR3 comprises 15 residues. Germline V CDR1 and CDR2: KGHSH, LQKENI. V lost 2 bases and J 1 base, leaving 9 bases between the germline ends. The CDR3 loop reads CASSPYDKSGNTIYF. The CDR3 DNA follows: TGTGCCAGCTCACCATACGACAAGTCTGGAAACACCATATATTTT.

This chain joins TRBV7-9 and TRBJ2-7, with TRBD2 identical over 9 bases. With V trimmed by 3 bases and J by 7 bases, 4 bases remained unmatched. Germline assignment: CDR1 SEHNR and CDR2 FQNEAQ (reference sequence). The CDR3 sequence is 13 residues long. The CDR3 coding sequence is TGTGCCAGCAGCTTGGCGGGGGGGCGAGAGCAGTACTTC. Amino acid sequence: CASSLAGGREQYF.

This chain joins TRBV18 and TRBJ1-5, with 7 bases matching TRBD1. Germline assignment: CDR1 KGHSH and CDR2 LQKENI. Unmatched junction bases numbered 11, after V lost 4 bases and J lost 5 bases. There are 16 residues in the CDR3. The chain's CDR3 is CASSRSTGNRDQPQHF. In nucleotides, the CDR3 is TGTGCCAGCTCACGCTCGACAGGGAATAGGGATCAGCCCCAGCATTTT.

The CDR3 reads CASSQGTGSNTEAFF. CDR3 nucleotide sequence: TGCGCCAGCAGCCAAGGGACAGGGTCGAACACTGAAGCTTTCTTT. This chain links TRBV4-1 with TRBJ1-1; the match to TRBD1 covers 8 bases. Unmatched junction bases numbered 2, after V lost 1 base and J lost 1 base. CDR3 size: 15 residues. In germline, CDR1 is MGHRA, CDR2 YSYEKL.

V is TRBV4-1 and J is TRBJ1-5; 8 bases line up with TRBD1. Germline CDR1 and CDR2: MGHRA and YSYEKL. The junction had 10 bases not matched to a gene; V was cut back by 0 bases and J by 3 bases. CDR3 length: 18 residues. CDR3 sequence (DNA): TGCGCCAGCAGCCAAGATCTGGCAGGGGGCTGGGACAATCAGCCCCAGCATTTT. This translates into CASSQDLAGGWDNQPQHF.

The chain combines TRBV18 with TRBJ2-7, with D possibly being TRBD1 (6 bases). CDR3 length: 16 residues. Trimming cost V 6 bases and J 6 bases, with 24 bases left between them. Per germline, CDR1 KGHSH and CDR2 LQKENI. CDR3 nucleotide sequence: TGTGCCAGCTCGAAAGGGCAGGGGAAGAGTGGAGGCGAGCAGTACTTC. It specifies CASSKGQGKSGGEQYF. Looking up the rest from reference TRBV18 and TRBJ2-7 gives the full variable domain: NAGVMQNPRHLVRRRGQEARLRCSPMKGHSHVYWYRQLPEEGLKFMVYLQKENIIDESGMPKERFSAEFPKEGPSILRIQQVVRGDSAAYFCASSKGQGKSGGEQYFGPGTRLTVT.

This clone was found a few times. The V and J genes are TRBV5-1 and TRBJ2-7, with 9 nucleotides matching TRBD2. The CDR3 is 14 amino acids. The germline CDR1 and CDR2 sequences are SGHRS and YFSETQ. V trimming: 7 bases; J trimming: 1 base; junction bases outside the gene matches: 6. This CDR3 is CASSAGGASYEQYF. The CDR3, as DNA: TGCGCCAGCTCTGCGGGAGGGGCGTCCTACGAGCAGTACTTC.